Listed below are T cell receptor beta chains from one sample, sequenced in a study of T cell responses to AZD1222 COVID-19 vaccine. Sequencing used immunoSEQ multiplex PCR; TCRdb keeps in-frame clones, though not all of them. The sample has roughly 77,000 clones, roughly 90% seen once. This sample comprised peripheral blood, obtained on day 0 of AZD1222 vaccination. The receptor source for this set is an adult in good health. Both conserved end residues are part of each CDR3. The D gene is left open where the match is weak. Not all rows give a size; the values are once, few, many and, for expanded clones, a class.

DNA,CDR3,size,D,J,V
TGTGCCAGCAGCTTAGTCAGGACTTACGAGCAGTACTTC,CASSLVRTYEQYF,.,.,TRBJ2-7,TRBV7-2
TGTGCCAGCAGCGCGGGACAGACGAGCTCTGGAAACACCATATATTTT,CASSAGQTSSGNTIYF,.,TRBD1,TRBJ1-3,TRBV7-9
TGCTCAGGATTTGAAAGCGAAAAACTGTTTTTT,CSGFESEKLFF,.,.,TRBJ1-4,TRBV29-1
TGTGCCAGCAGCTTAAGCCCAGGGGGTCCTACAGGGGCCTACGAGCAGTACTTC,CASSLSPGGPTGAYEQYF,few,TRBD1,TRBJ2-7,TRBV7-8
TGTGCCAGCAGCTCCCGAGGTAGCGGGGGTGCTCTGGATACGCAGTATTTT,CASSSRGSGGALDTQYF,few,TRBD2,TRBJ2-3,TRBV5-4
TGTGCCAGAAGCCAGGACAGGGAGAACACCGGGGAGCTGTTTTTT,CARSQDRENTGELFF,.,TRBD1,TRBJ2-2,TRBV5-3
TGTGCCAGCAGTTACTCGAAAGGCGGAGATACGCAGTATTTT,CASSYSKGGDTQYF,.,.,TRBJ2-3,TRBV6-6
TGTGCCAGCAGCCACCGAGGGGGCGGGGGGGCCAGTGTGTACGAGCAGTACTTC,CASSHRGGGGASVYEQYF,once,TRBD2,TRBJ2-7,TRBV3-1/TRBV3-2
TGTGCCAGCCACCCTTTGGGGGTCAATGAGCAGTTCTTC,CASHPLGVNEQFF,.,.,TRBJ2-1,TRBV2
TGTGCCAGCAGCTTCCTAGCGGGGGGGGGATCCGGCTACGAGCAGTACTTC,CASSFLAGGGSGYEQYF,few,TRBD2,TRBJ2-7,TRBV7-6
TGTGCCAGCAGTTACTCTATGGGCTACTATGGCTACACCTTC,CASSYSMGYYGYTF,.,.,TRBJ1-2,TRBV6-2/TRBV6-3
TGTGCCAGTAGTCCCAGGGTCTTAGCCAAAAACATTCAGTACTTC,CASSPRVLAKNIQYF,once,.,TRBJ2-4,TRBV19
TGTGCCAGCAGCTTAGGAGGGCCAGAGAACTATGGCTACACCTTC,CASSLGGPENYGYTF,.,.,TRBJ1-2,TRBV11-3
TGTGCCAGCAGTCACCCGGGACAGAACTATGGCTACACCTTC,CASSHPGQNYGYTF,.,TRBD1,TRBJ1-2,TRBV6-6
TGTGCCAGCAGCTCTAGGACCTCAACCATATATTTT,CASSSRTSTIYF,.,.,TRBJ1-3,TRBV11-2
TGTGCCAGCAGCCATCCAATGGGGACTAGCGGGGGCTACGAGCAGTACTTC,CASSHPMGTSGGYEQYF,once,TRBD2,TRBJ2-7,TRBV3-1/TRBV3-2
TGTGCCAGCAGAAAAGGTGGGGTGGCCCTCTATGGCTACACCTTC,CASRKGGVALYGYTF,.,.,TRBJ1-2,TRBV5-6
TGTGCCAGCAGGTCACAAAGTTCGAGGGAGACCCAGTACTTC,CASRSQSSRETQYF,.,.,TRBJ2-5,TRBV27
TGTGCCAGCAGCTTAGATGGCTACGAGCAGTACTTC,CASSLDGYEQYF,.,.,TRBJ2-7,TRBV11-3
TGTGCCAGCAGCTTGAGACTAGCGATGGATACGCAGTATTTT,CASSLRLAMDTQYF,.,TRBD2,TRBJ2-3,TRBV5-4